What follows are 7 T cell receptor beta chains derived from one specimen sequenced in a study of T cells after yellow fever vaccination (dated by TCRdb to the late 2010s). The method was 5' RACE. TCRdb shows the sequencer as Illumina HiSeq 2500. TCRdb ran its own pipeline on the public reads, namely fastp trimming at Q25 and MiXCR clone calling, and kept in-frame beta chains. Here each entry gathers all rows of one CDR3 protein and keeps the most common genes and DNA. For this sample there are some 600,000 distinct CDR3 sequences; around a sixth appear just once. The top ten hold approximately 15% of the sample. The sample's treatment or condition label is to be understood as: live attenuated yellow fever vaccine strain. The sequenced sample was PBMCs, obtained less than 6 days after the first yellow fever vaccination. These receptors came from a man aged 18 to 30 who received the YFV17D yellow fever vaccine.

The CDR3 DNA sequence: TGTGCCAGCGAACAGAGCTCCTACAATGAGCAGTTCTTC. Protein sequence: CASEQSSYNEQFF. This rearrangement joins TRBV3-1 to TRBJ2-1, with D unresolved. The germline CDR1 and CDR2 sequences are LGHDT and YNNKEL (reference sequence). Trimming removed 8 bases at V and 0 bases at J, with 8 bases between. This CDR3 comprises 13 residues.

The chain combines TRBV2 with TRBJ2-7, with a tentative D call TRBD1 (6 bases). Germline CDR1 SNHLY, CDR2 FYNNEI. This CDR3 has 13 amino acids. The V and J ends lost 0 bases and 6 bases respectively, with 9 bases between them. The CDR3 DNA reads TGTGCCAGCAGTGAAGCGAACAGGGTCGAGCAGTACGTC. It yields the protein CASSEANRVEQYV.

This clonotype has just a few counts. The chain employs TRBV5-5 and TRBJ2-1; D is uncertain. The CDR3 consists of 13 residues. The V gene lost 6 bases and the J gene lost 8 bases, with 15 bases spanning the gap. The germline CDR1 and CDR2 sequences are SGHKS and YYEKEE (reference sequence). CDR3 sequence reads: CASTRAPWDEQFF. The CDR3 coding sequence is TGTGCCAGCACCCGGGCTCCCTGGGATGAGCAGTTCTTC.

This clonotype turned up a few times. The chain has TRBV6-5 and TRBJ1-1; D remains unclear. Germline V gene sequence: CDR1 MNHEY, CDR2 SVGAGI. This CDR3 contains 10 residues. Between the trimmed V and J ends, which lost 8 bases and 7 bases, there was a span of 8 bases. The CDR3 sequence: CASGFDEAFF. CDR3 sequence (DNA): TGTGCCAGCGGTTTTGATGAAGCTTTCTTT.

The genes are TRBV12-3 or TRBV12-4 and TRBJ2-3; D ambiguous. Trimming removed 7 bases at V and 2 bases at J, with 7 bases between. The CDR3 length is 12 residues. CDR3 in amino acids: CASKQYTDTQYF. CDR3 DNA: TGTGCCAGCAAACAGTACACAGATACGCAGTATTTT.

The V and J genes are TRBV5-1 and TRBJ1-6; the match to TRBD1 covers 10 bases. This CDR3 is built from 15 residues. V shed 0 bases and J 10 bases; nucleotides not matched to a gene: 4. The germline CDR1 and CDR2 sequences are SGHRS and YFSETQ. The CDR3 spells CASSLVGTGDSPLHF. For the CDR3, the DNA is TGCGCCAGCAGCTTGGTAGGGACAGGGGACTCACCCCTCCACTTT.

This clonotype has a handful of counts. The chain couples TRBV2 to TRBJ2-5, with unresolved D. CDR3 length: 14 residues. V was shortened by 10 bases and J by 1 base, with 16 bases between the two germline ends. CDR1 is SNHLY and CDR2 is FYNNEI in the germline V gene. CDR3 amino acids: CATQKSPSQETQYF. The CDR3 DNA reads TGTGCCACCCAAAAGAGCCCTTCCCAAGAGACCCAGTACTTC.